Below, 25 T cell receptor beta chains from the same sample are listed, as sequenced in a study of patients and donors after allogeneic stem cell transplantation. TCRdb passed the RT-PCR reads through MiXCR, listing each CDR3 protein once. The sample gives 100,000 to 120,000 distinct CDR3 sequences, 35% of which show up once; around 30% is in the top ten. The sample comprised blood, either unsorted or a sorted T cell fraction (not recorded which). The source is a human donor who was either an allogeneic HSCT recipient or a stem cell or donor lymphocyte infusion donor (not recorded which). It is not recorded whose cells these are; they may come from a transplant donor.

This chain uses TRBV24-1 with TRBJ2-3; D may be TRBD1 (6 bases). The CDR3 spans 17 residues. Trimming removed 4 bases at V and 1 base at J, with 17 bases between. Germline CDR1 and CDR2: KGHDR and SFDVKD. In DNA, the CDR3 is TGTGCCACCAGTGACCAAAACAGGGTTAAAGGCACAGATACGCAGTATTTT. This encodes CATSDQNRVKGTDTQYF.

The chain links TRBV18 to TRBJ2-2; D could derive from TRBD1 or TRBD2 (5 bases each). V was shortened by 7 bases and J by 2 bases, with 20 bases between the two germline ends. Germline V gene data show CDR1 as KGHSH and CDR2 as LQKENI. The CDR3 covers 17 residues. Here the CDR3 reads CASFVYIGTANTGELFF. Written as DNA, the CDR3 is TGTGCCAGCTTCGTGTATATCGGGACGGCAAACACCGGGGAGCTGTTTTTT.

This clonotype was detected a few times. V usage is TRBV6-2 or TRBV6-3 and J usage is TRBJ2-7; the match to TRBD1 covers 7 bases. Germline trimming cut 7 bases from V and 7 bases from J; bases unmatched to any gene: 13. The CDR3 totals 14 residues. Germline loops: CDR1 MNHEY, CDR2 SVGEGT. The CDR3 spells CASNPGQLSVEQYF. In nucleotides, the CDR3 is TGTGCCAGCAACCCGGGACAGCTCTCTGTAGAGCAGTACTTC.

There are a few counts of this clonotype. The V gene is TRBV6-5, the J gene TRBJ1-4; D not certain. The germline V gene has CDR1 MNHEY and CDR2 SVGAGI. Trimming removed 0 bases at V and 6 bases at J, with 8 bases between. The CDR3 sequence is 14 residues long. Here the CDR3 reads CASSYSPGYEKLFF. The DNA of the CDR3 is TGTGCCAGCAGTTACTCGCCGGGATATGAAAAACTGTTTTTT.

This chain joins TRBV5-1 and TRBJ2-1, with D maybe TRBD2 (6 bases). Trimming shortened V by 4 bases and J by 0 bases, and 14 bases separated the two germline ends. CDR1 and CDR2 (germline): SGHRS, YFSETQ. This CDR3 is built from 16 residues. The CDR3 DNA reads as TGCGCCAGCAGCCTCACCGGGGGTGGCTCCTACAATGAGCAGTTCTTC. It translates to CASSLTGGGSYNEQFF. Variable domain in full (rest from reference TRBV5-1 and TRBJ2-1): KAGVTQTPRYLIKTRGQQVTLSCSPISGHRSVSWYQQTPGQGLQFLFEYFSETQRNKGNFPGRFSGRQFSNSRSEMNVSTLELGDSALYLCASSLTGGGSYNEQFFGPGTRLTVL.

V gene TRBV29-1 combines with J gene TRBJ1-4; D is perhaps TRBD1 (6 bases). The CDR3 consists of 14 residues. V lost 6 bases and J 4 bases, leaving 15 bases between the germline ends. Per germline, CDR1 SQVTM and CDR2 ANQGSEA. The DNA of the CDR3 is TGCAGCGTGGCCACAGGGTTCAGTAATGAAAAACTGTTTTTT. It specifies CSVATGFSNEKLFF.

This clonotype appeared a few times. The genes are TRBV12-3 or TRBV12-4 and TRBJ2-1; 8 nucleotides line up with TRBD1. The CDR3 is 14 residues long. The V gene end was trimmed by 5 bases and the J gene end by 9 bases; junction bases not matched to a gene: 9. The CDR3 DNA follows: TGTGCCAGCAGTGGGTCCAGGGGGCTGAGTGAGCAGTTCTTC. Amino acids: CASSGSRGLSEQFF.

The DNA for the CDR3 is TGTGCCAGCAGCTTCGGCGGGGCGGGCACTGAAGCTTTCTTT. It encodes CASSFGGAGTEAFF. This chain uses TRBV5-8 with TRBJ1-1, with a weak D call TRBD1 (5 bases). The germline V gene encodes CDR1 SGHTS and CDR2 YDEGEE. Trimming took 2 bases from V and 4 from J, leaving 12 bases between them. The CDR3 consists of 14 residues.

V usage is TRBV12-3 or TRBV12-4 and J usage is TRBJ1-2; D might be TRBD1 (5 bases). This CDR3 has 12 amino acids. Trimming pared 2 bases from V and 8 bases from J, leaving 9 bases between. The CDR3 region is CASSLIGTGYTF. In DNA, the CDR3 is TGTGCCAGCAGTTTAATAGGGACGGGCTACACCTTC.

This clonotype was counted many times. This rearrangement joins TRBV10-3 to TRBJ1-2; unclear D gene. V was trimmed by 0 bases and J by 5 bases, leaving 13 bases between them. Germline V gene data show CDR1 as ENHRY and CDR2 as SYGVKD. This CDR3 is built from 15 residues. The CDR3 nucleotides are TGTGCCATCAGTGAGTCAGTAAGGAGACCGTATGGCTACACCTTC. This sequence encodes CAISESVRRPYGYTF.

This clonotype was picked up a small number of times. This chain links TRBV28 with TRBJ2-7; D may be TRBD1 or TRBD2 (5 bases each). This CDR3 has 13 residues. The V gene's germline CDR1 is MDHEN and CDR2 SYDVKM. Trimming shortened V by 6 bases and J by 3 bases, and 12 bases separated the two germline ends. This chain's CDR3 is CASRPGPFYEQYF. In nucleotides, the CDR3 is TGTGCCAGCAGGCCGGGACCGTTCTACGAGCAGTACTTC.

This clonotype has ten or more counts. This chain uses TRBV9 with TRBJ1-5; the match to TRBD1 covers 7 bases. V gave up 2 bases and J gave up 7 bases; unmatched junction bases: 6. The germline V gene has CDR1 SGDLS and CDR2 YYNGEE. The length of the CDR3 is 14 residues. The CDR3 protein is CASSVGTALQPQHF. The CDR3, as DNA: TGTGCCAGCAGCGTTGGGACAGCCCTCCAGCCCCAGCATTTT.

This chain joins TRBV20-1 and TRBJ2-3, with 10 nucleotides matching TRBD1. CDR1 DFQATT and CDR2 SNEGSKA come from the germline V gene (reference sequence). The CDR3 is 15 amino acids. With 1 base clipped from V and 2 bases from J, the junction kept 3 bases outside the gene matches. The CDR3: CSARGDRGPTDTQYF. CDR3 coding DNA: TGCAGTGCTAGAGGGGACAGGGGACCCACAGATACGCAGTATTTT.

There are a few counts of this clonotype. J is TRBJ2-3 and V is TRBV6-2 or TRBV6-3; TRBD2 agrees at 10 bases. The CDR3 consists of 18 residues. The germline V gene has CDR1 MNHEY and CDR2 SVGEGT. The trim removed 7 bases at V and 1 base at J, leaving 14 bases unmatched. CDR3 sequence (DNA): TGTGCCAGCACCACGTTTCCGTTTCTAGCGGGAGGCACAGATACGCAGTATTTT. This codes for CASTTFPFLAGGTDTQYF.

J is TRBJ1-2 and V is TRBV5-1; a possible D gene is TRBD1 (5 bases). Trimming removed 4 bases at V and 6 bases at J, with 13 bases between. The CDR3 runs to 13 residues. Germline-derived CDR1 and CDR2 are SGHRS and YFSETQ. CDR3 amino acids: CASSASGSHGYTF. DNA for the CDR3: TGCGCCAGCAGCGCATCAGGGAGTCATGGCTACACCTTC.

J is TRBJ1-2 and V is TRBV27; D call uncertain. The V end lost 2 bases, the J end lost 0 bases, and 7 bases lay between the germline ends. This CDR3 has 14 residues. Germline loops: CDR1 MNHEY, CDR2 SMNVEV (reference sequence). The CDR3 is CASSLRSANYGYTF. The CDR3 bases are TGTGCCAGCAGTTTAAGGTCGGCTAACTATGGCTACACCTTC.

In this sample, this clonotype turned up a few times. V is TRBV5-1 and J is TRBJ2-1; D remains unclear. Deletions cut 0 bases from V and 10 bases from J, with 17 bases between. The CDR3 contains 15 residues. Germline assignment: CDR1 SGHRS and CDR2 YFSETQ. The CDR3 sequence is CASSLAPSTNGEQFF. In DNA form, the CDR3 reads TGCGCCAGCAGCTTGGCCCCATCCACCAATGGGGAGCAGTTCTTC.

CDR3 region: CASKGLATSNEQFF. For the CDR3, the DNA is TGTGCCAGCAAAGGACTAGCGACGTCTAATGAGCAGTTCTTC. The V gene is TRBV7-2, the J gene TRBJ2-1; 9 nucleotides agree with TRBD2. Germline values: CDR1 SGHTA, CDR2 FQGNSA. Trimming took 7 bases from V and 7 from J; bases not matched to a gene: 8. This CDR3 has 14 amino acids.

This clonotype has a handful of counts. This chain uses TRBV12-3 or TRBV12-4 with TRBJ1-5; 10 nucleotides align to TRBD1. The CDR3 runs 18 residues. V lost 4 bases, J lost 7 bases, and 16 bases stayed unmatched. CDR3 amino acids: CASSWDRGSPNTFQPQHF. CDR3 bases: TGTGCCAGCAGTTGGGACAGGGGATCACCCAATACTTTCCAGCCCCAGCATTTT.

This clonotype was seen only a few times. The chain carries TRBV18 and TRBJ2-7, with D perhaps TRBD2 (6 bases). The CDR3 loop spans 14 amino acids. Germline CDR1 and CDR2: KGHSH and LQKENI. Trimming took 3 bases from V and 6 from J, leaving 15 bases between them. CDR3 protein: CASSPTGGQSEQYF. The CDR3 DNA follows: TGTGCCAGCTCACCTACCGGAGGGCAGTCCGAGCAGTACTTC. Full variable domain (missing parts from reference TRBV18 and TRBJ2-7): NAGVMQNPRHLVRRRGQEARLRCSPMKGHSHVYWYRQLPEEGLKFMVYLQKENIIDESGMPKERFSAEFPKEGPSILRIQQVVRGDSAAYFCASSPTGGQSEQYFGPGTRLTVT.

In this sample, this clonotype turned up a few times. The V call is TRBV20-1, the J call TRBJ1-1, with D unresolved. Trimming cost V 2 bases and J 7 bases, with 11 bases left between them. Germline CDR1 and CDR2: DFQATT and SNEGSKA (reference sequence). This CDR3 has 12 amino acids. DNA for the CDR3: TGCAGTGCTAGACGCCCCGGGATTGAAGCTTTCTTT. Translated, it gives CSARRPGIEAFF.

This clonotype has more than one count but fewer than ten. CDR3 protein: CGVSKRPNNEQFF. The CDR3 DNA reads TGCGGGGTATCGAAGCGGCCCAACAATGAGCAGTTCTTC. V and J are TRBV29-1 and TRBJ2-1, with a weak D call TRBD2 (5 bases). Germline assignment: CDR1 SQVTM and CDR2 ANQGSEA. This CDR3 region has 13 residues.

In this sample, this clonotype turned up a few times. This rearrangement joins TRBV11-2 to TRBJ1-5; D not certain. V shed 5 bases and J shed 6 bases, with 11 bases lying between them. Germline V gene sequence: CDR1 SGHAT, CDR2 FQNNGV. This CDR3 spans 13 amino acids. CDR3 coding DNA: TGTGCCAGCAGCCAAAAAAGTGGTCAGCCCCAGCATTTT. It is translated as CASSQKSGQPQHF.

This chain uses TRBV20-1 with TRBJ1-2; D is undetermined. Trimming removed 6 bases from V and 6 bases from J, with 17 bases in between. Germline loops: CDR1 DFQATT, CDR2 SNEGSKA (reference sequence). This CDR3 is 13 amino acids long. The CDR3: CSAPGREVDGYTF. As DNA, the CDR3 is TGCAGTGCCCCGGGGAGGGAGGTCGATGGCTACACCTTC.

This rearrangement joins TRBV14 to TRBJ2-5; perhaps TRBD2 as D (6 bases). The germline V and J ends were trimmed by 1 base and 1 base, with 10 bases remaining between them. This CDR3 has 15 amino acids. CDR1 and CDR2 (germline): SGHDN, FVKESK. This CDR3 reads CASSQAGASQETQYF. The CDR3 DNA is TGTGCCAGCAGCCAAGCGGGAGCCAGCCAAGAGACCCAGTACTTC.